This T cell receptor (beta chain) is from a study of spatial heterogeneity in lung cancer. Looking at the study overall: The study observed each unique TCR and UMI combination more than ten times on average in raw reads. The study's findings and limits: The appearance of ubiquitous expanded tumor TCRs in blood was greater at resection than follow-up.

TCRdb redid the calling of the 5' RACE reads with MiXCR, one entry per CDR3 protein. This table holds roughly 82,000 distinct CDR3 sequences, 10% to 15% found once. Described time point: sample taken at primary tumor resection. Without sorting, whole RNA was sequenced from tumor, nontumor lung or frozen PBMC. Samples were donated by 72 untreated early-stage non-small cell lung cancer patients. This clonotype has only a few counts. Antigen: not known. This CDR3 contains 14 residues. Trimming took 0 bases from V and 2 from J, leaving 6 bases between them. Per the germline V gene, CDR1 is MGHDK and CDR2 is SYGVNS.

The clonotype comes from a male donor with early-stage non-small cell lung cancer. Material: PBMCs, obtained at surgery. The chain has TRBV25-1 and TRBJ2-3; weak D call: TRBD1 (5 bases). The CDR3 DNA reads as TGTGCCAGCAGTGAATATGGGGCCACAGATACGCAGTATTTT. Translation gives CASSEYGATDTQYF.